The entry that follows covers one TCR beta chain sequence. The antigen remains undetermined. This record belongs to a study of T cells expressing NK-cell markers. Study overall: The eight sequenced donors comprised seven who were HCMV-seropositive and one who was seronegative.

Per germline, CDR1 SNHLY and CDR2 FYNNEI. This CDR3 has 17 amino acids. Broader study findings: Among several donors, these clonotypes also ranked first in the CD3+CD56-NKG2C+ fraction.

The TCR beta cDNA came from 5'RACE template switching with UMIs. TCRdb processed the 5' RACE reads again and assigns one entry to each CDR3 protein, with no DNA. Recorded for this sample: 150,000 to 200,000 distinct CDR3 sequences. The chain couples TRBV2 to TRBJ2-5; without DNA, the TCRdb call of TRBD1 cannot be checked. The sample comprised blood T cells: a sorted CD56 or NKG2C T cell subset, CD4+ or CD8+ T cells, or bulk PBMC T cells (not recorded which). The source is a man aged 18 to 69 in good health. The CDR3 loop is CASSELGVGGLQETQYF.